Reported below is one TCR beta chain. The RNA, about 0.5 to 1 ug, was put through reverse transcription using random hexamers. Multiplex immunoSEQ PCR targeted 54 Vbeta and 13 Jbeta TCR beta segments. Each CDR3 protein gets one entry after TCRdb re-called the immunoSEQ multiplex PCR reads with MiXCR. Altogether approximately 150,000 distinct CDR3 sequences are present, approximately 96% being singletons, with the ten largest covering 0.065% to 0.095%. V gave up 2 bases and J gave up 5 bases, with 12 bases separating them. The CDR3 spans 14 residues. CDR1 is KGHSH, CDR2 LQKENI, per germline. The data stem from a study of CD8 T cells in Susac syndrome.

This clonotype originated in a human donor with Susac syndrome. This chain connects TRBV18 to TRBJ2-5; no firm D call. Sequencing input: CD4+ T cells from PBMCs. The CDR3 DNA reads as TGTGCCAGCTCACCAGGGAATTCCGGGGAGACCCAGTACTTC. It is translated as CASSPGNSGETQYF.